This record concerns one T cell receptor beta chain sequence. CDR3 size: 18 residues. Germline V CDR1 and CDR2: SGHRS, YFSETQ. The trim removed 4 bases at V and 0 bases at J, leaving 15 bases unmatched. This record comes from a study of blood T cell repertoires in COVID-19. Study in general: Sample material is recorded as cDNA or gDNA derived from T cells, B-cell-depleted T cells, or PBMCs.

Authors' data handling: Amplifying reference gene primers gave estimates of nucleated cell counts. Assay used: immunoSEQ multiplex PCR; TCRdb lists only in-frame clones, some missing. For V, J and clone size, that table is used; D and trimming come from the DNA. The data hold around 30,000 clones, with about three quarters observed a single time. The material sequenced was peripheral blood. The clonotype comes from a woman in her seventies with active or convalescent COVID-19. This chain connects TRBV5-1 to TRBJ1-1; 7 positions agree with TRBD1. As DNA, the CDR3 is TGCGCCAGCAGCCCCCGGGACAGCCTGAGGGCTATGAACACTGAAGCTTTCTTT. Translation: CASSPRDSLRAMNTEAFF.